This TCR beta chain was recorded in a study of beta chain features in type 1 diabetes. Study outcomes and limitations: Amplification by PCR could prefer shorter templates, with the same effect in patients and controls.

The CDR3 totals 15 residues. Germline loops: CDR1 LGHNA, CDR2 YSLEER. J was trimmed by 4 bases and V by 1 base; bases with no gene match: 5. This clone was observed a few times. Its antigen is not identified. Every sorted population was more than 95% pure. Sequenced material consisted of expressed TCRB transcripts (all of the isolated RNA was reverse transcribed). Libraries were prepared by immunoSEQ multiplex PCR; TCRdb keeps only in-frame clonotypes and omits some of them. The sample records 350,000 or so clones, around a fifth being singletons. The chain uses TRBV4-3 and TRBJ2-5, with 8 bases that match TRBD1. The clonotype comes from a woman younger than 30 in good health. The sequencing input was naive CD4+ T cells from blood. Written as DNA, the CDR3 is TGCGCCAGCAGCCAAGTGGCAGGGGGCTCAGAGACCCAGTACTTC. As protein: CASSQVAGGSETQYF.